This T cell receptor beta chain came from a study of blood T cell repertoires in COVID-19. This CDR3 spans 13 amino acids. Germline assignment: CDR1 MRHNA and CDR2 SNTAGT. V shed 5 bases and J 7 bases; nucleotides not matched to a gene: 4. The method was immunoSEQ multiplex PCR; TCRdb's version includes in-frame clones alone and lacks a portion of them. Here the sample spans approximately 220,000 clones, approximately 86% being singletons. The V call is TRBV6-4, the J call TRBJ1-2; 10 bases fit TRBD1. The sequenced sample was PBMCs or T cells enriched from blood (not recorded which). The receptor was derived from a woman in her thirties or forties with acute COVID-19. The CDR3 loop is CASSPGQGFGYTF. The CDR3, as DNA: TGTGCCAGCAGTCCGGGACAGGGGTTTGGCTACACCTTC.